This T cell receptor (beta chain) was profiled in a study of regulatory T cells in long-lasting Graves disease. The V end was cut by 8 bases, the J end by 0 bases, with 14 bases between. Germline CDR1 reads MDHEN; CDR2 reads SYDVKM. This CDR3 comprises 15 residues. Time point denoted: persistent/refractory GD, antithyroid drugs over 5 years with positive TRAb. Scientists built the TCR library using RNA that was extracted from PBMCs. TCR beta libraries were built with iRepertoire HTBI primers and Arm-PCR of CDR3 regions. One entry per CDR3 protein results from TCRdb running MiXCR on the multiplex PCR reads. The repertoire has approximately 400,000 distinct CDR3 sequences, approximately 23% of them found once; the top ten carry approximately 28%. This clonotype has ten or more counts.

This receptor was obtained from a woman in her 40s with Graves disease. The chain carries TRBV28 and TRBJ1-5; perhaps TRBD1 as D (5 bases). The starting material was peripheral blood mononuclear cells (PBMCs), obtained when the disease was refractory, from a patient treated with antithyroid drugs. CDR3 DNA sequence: TGTGCCAGCCGGGACGAGGCTTTTAGCAATCAGCCCCAGCATTTT. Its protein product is CASRDEAFSNQPQHF.